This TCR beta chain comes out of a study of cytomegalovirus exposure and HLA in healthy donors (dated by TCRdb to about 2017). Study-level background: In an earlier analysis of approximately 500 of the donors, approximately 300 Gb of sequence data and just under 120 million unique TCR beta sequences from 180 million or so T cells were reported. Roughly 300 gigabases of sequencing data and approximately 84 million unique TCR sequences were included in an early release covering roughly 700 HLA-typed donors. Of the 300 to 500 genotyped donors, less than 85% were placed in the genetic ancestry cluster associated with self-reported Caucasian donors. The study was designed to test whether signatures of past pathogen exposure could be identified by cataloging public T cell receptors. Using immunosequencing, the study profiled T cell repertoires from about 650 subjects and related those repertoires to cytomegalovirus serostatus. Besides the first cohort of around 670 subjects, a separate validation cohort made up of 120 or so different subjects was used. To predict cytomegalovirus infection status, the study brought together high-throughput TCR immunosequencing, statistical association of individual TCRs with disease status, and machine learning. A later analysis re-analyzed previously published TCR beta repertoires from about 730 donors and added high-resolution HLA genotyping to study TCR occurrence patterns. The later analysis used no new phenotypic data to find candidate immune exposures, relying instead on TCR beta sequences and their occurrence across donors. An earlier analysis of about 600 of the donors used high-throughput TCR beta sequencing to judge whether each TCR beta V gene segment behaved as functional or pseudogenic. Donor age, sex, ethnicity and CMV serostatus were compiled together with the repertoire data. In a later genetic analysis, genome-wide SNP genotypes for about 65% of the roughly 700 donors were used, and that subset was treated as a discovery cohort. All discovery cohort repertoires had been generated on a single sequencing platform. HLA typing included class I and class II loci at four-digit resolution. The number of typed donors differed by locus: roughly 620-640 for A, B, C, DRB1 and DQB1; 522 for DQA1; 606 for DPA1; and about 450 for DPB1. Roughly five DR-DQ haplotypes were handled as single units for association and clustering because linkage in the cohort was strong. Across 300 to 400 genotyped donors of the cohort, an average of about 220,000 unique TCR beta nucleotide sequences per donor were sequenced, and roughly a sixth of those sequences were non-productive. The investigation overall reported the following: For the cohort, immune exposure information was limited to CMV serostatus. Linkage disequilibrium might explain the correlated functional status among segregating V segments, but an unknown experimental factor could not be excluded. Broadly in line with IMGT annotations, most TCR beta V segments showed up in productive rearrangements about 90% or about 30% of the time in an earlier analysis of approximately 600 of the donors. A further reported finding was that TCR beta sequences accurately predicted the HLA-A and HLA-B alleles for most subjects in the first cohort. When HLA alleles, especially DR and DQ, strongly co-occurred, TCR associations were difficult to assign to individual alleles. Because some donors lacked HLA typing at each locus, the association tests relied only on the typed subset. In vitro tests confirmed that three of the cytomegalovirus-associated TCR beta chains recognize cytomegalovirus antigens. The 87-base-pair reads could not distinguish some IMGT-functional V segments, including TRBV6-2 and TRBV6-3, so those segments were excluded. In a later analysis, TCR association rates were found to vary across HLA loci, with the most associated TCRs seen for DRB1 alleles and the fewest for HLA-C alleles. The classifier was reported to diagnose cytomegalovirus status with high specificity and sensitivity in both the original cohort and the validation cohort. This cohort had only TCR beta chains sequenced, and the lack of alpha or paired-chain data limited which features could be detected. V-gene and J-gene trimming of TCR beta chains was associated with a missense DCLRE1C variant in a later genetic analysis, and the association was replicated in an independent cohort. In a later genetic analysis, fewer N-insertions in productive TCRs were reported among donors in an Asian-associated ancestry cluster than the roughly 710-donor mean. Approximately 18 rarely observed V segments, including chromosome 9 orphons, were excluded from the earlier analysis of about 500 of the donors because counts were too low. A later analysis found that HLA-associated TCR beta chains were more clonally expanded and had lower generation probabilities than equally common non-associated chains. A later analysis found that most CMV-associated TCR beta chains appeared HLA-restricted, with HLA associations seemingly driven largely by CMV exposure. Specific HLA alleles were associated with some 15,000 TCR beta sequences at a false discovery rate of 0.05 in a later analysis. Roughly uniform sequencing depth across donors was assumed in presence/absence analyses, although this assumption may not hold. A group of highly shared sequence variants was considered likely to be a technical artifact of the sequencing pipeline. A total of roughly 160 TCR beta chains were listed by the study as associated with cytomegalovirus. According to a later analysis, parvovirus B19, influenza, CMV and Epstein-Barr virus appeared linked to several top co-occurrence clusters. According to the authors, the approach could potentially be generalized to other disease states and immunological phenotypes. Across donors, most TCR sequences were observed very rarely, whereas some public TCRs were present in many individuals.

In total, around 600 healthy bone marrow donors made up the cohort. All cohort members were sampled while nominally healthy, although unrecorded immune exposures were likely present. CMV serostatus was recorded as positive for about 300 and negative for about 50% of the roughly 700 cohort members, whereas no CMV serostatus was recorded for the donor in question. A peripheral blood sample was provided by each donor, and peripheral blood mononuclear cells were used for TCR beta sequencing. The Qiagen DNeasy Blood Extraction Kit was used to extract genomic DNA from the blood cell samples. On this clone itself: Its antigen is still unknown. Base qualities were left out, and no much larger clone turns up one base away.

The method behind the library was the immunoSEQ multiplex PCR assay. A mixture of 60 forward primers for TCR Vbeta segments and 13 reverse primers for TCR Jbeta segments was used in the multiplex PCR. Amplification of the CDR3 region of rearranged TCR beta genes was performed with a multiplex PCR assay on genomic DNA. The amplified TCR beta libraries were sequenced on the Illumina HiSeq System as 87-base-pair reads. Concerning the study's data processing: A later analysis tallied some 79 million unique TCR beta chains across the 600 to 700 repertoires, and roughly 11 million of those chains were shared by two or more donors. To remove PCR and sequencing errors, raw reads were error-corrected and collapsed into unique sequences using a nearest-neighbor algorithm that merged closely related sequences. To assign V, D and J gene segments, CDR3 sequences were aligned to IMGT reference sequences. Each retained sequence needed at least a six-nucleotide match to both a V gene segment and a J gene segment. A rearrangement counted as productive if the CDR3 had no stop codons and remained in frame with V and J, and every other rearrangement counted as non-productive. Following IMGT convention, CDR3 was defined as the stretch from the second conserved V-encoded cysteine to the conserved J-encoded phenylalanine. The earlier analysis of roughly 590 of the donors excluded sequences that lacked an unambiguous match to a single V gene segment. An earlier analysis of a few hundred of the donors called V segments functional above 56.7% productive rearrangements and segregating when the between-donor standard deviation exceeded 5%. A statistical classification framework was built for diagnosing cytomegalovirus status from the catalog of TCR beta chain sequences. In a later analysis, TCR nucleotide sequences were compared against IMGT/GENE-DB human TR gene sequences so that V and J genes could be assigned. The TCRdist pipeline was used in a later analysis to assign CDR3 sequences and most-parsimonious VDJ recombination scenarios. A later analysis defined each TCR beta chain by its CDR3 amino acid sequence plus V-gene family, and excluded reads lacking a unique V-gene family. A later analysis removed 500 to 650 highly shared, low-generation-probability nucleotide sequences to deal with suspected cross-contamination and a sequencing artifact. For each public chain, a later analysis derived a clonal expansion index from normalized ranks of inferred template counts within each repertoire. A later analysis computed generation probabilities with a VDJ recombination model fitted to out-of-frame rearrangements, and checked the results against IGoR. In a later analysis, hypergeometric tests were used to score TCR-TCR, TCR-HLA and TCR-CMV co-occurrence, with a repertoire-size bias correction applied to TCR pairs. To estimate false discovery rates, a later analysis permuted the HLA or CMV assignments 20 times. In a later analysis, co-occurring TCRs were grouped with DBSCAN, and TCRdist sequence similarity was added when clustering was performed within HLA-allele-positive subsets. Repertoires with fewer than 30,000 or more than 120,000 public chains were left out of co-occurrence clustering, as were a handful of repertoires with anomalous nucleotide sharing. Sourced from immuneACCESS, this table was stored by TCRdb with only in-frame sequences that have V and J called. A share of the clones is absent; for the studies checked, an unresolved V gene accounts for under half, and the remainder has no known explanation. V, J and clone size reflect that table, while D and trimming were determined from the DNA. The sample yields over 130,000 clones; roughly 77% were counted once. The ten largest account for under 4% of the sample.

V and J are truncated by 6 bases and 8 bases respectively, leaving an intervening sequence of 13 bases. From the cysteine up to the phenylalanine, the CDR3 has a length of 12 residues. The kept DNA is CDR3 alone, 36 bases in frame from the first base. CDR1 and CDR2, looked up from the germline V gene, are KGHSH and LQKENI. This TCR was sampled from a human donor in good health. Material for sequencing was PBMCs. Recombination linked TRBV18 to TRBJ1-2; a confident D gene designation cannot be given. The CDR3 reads CASSRGREGYTF. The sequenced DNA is TGTGCCAGCTCCCGTGGTCGGGAGGGCTACACCTTC.